This TCR beta chain was documented in a study of cytomegalovirus exposure and HLA in healthy donors. Study-wide findings and caveats: Most likely, a cluster of highly shared sequence variants arose as a sequencing artifact. By a later analysis, the bulk of CMV-associated TCR beta chains appeared HLA-restricted. In terms of immune exposure information, only CMV serostatus was available.

The ends were cut back, 5 bases at V and 3 bases at J, with 13 bases in the middle. The V gene's germline CDR1 is SEHNR and CDR2 FQNEAQ (reference sequence). The CDR3 is 14 residues long. The PCR had 60 Vbeta and 13 Jbeta primers. Here immunoSEQ multiplex PCR was the method, and the copy in TCRdb shows in-frame clones only, minus some. The sample comprises about 99,000 clones, around 60% of which are singletons, and 2.5% to 4% rests with the top ten. This clone was seen a few times. Its antigen is still unknown. Nominal health characterized the donors when sampled, though unrecorded immune exposures were likely.

The chain carries TRBV7-9 and TRBJ1-2, with D perhaps matching TRBD1 (6 bases). The TCR originated in a woman aged 45-60 years in good health and CMV-seronegative. Sample: PBMCs. CDR3 sequence reads: CASSQGIGHYGYTF. DNA for the CDR3: TGTGCCAGCAGCCAGGGGATCGGGCACTATGGCTACACCTTC.